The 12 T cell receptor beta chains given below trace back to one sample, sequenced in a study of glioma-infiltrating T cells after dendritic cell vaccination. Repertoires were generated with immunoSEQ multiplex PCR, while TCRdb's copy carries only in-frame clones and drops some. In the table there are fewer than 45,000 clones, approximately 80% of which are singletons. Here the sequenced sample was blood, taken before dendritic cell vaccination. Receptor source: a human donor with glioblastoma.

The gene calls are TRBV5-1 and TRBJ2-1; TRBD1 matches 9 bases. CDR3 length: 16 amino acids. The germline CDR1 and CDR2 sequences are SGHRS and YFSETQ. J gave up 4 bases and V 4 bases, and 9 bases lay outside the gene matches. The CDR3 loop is CASSQTRGQGYNEQFF. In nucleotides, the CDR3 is TGCGCCAGCAGCCAGACAAGAGGACAGGGGTACAATGAGCAGTTCTTC.

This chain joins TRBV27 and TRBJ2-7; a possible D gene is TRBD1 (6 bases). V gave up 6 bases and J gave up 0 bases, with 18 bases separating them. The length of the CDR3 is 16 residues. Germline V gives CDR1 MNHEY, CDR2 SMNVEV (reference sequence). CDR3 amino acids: CASRTIGQTFSYEQYF. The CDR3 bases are TGTGCCAGCAGGACAATCGGACAGACATTCTCCTACGAGCAGTACTTC.

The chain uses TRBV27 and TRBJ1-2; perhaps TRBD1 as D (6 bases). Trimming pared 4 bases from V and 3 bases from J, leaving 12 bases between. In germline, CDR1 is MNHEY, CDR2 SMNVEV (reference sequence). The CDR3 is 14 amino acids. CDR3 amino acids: CASSYSRTDYGYTF. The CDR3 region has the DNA TGTGCCAGCAGTTACTCTCGGACAGACTATGGCTACACCTTC.

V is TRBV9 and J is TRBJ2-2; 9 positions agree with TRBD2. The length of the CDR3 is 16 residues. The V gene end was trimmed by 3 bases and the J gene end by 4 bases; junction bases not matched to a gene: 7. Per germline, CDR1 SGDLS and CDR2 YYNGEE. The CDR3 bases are TGTGCCAGCAGCGCACAACTTAGCGGGGGCACCGGGGAGCTGTTTTTT. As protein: CASSAQLSGGTGELFF.

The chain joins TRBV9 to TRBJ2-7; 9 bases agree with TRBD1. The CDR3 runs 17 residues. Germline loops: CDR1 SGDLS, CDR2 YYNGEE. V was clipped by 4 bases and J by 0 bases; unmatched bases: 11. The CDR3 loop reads CASSPTQGQGTSYEQYF. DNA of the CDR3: TGTGCCAGCAGCCCGACCCAGGGACAGGGTACCTCCTACGAGCAGTACTTC.

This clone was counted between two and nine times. The CDR3 sequence is CASSYSDRYYEQYF. As DNA, the CDR3 is TGTGCCAGCAGTTACTCTGATAGATACTACGAGCAGTACTTC. The chain recombines TRBV6-6 with TRBJ2-7; unclear D gene. V dropped 0 bases and J dropped 3 bases, with 9 bases sitting between them. Germline-derived CDR1 and CDR2 are MNHNY and SVGAGI (reference sequence). CDR3 length: 14 amino acids.

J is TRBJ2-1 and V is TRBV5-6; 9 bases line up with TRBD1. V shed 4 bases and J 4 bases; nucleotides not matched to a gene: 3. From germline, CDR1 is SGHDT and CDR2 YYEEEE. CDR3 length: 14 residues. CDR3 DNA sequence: TGTGCCAGCAGCCCGGGACAGGGTTACAATGAGCAGTTCTTC. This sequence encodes CASSPGQGYNEQFF. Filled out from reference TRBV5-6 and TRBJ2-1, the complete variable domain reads DAGVTQSPTHLIKTRGQQVTLRCSPKSGHDTVSWYQQALGQGPQFIFQYYEEEERQRGNFPDRFSGHQFPNYSSELNVNALLLGDSALYLCASSPGQGYNEQFFGPGTRLTVL.

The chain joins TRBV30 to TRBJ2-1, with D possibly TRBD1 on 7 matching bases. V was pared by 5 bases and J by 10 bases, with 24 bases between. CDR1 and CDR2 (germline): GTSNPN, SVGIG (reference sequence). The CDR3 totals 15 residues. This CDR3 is CAWVGGGPHNIEQFF. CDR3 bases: TGTGCCTGGGTTGGAGGGGGCCCCCACAATATCGAGCAGTTCTTC.

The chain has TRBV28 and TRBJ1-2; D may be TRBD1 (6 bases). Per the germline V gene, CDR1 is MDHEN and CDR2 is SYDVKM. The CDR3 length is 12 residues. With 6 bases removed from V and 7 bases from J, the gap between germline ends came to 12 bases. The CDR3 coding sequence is TGTGCCAGCAGACCTAACAGGGTTGGCTACACCTTC. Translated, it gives CASRPNRVGYTF.

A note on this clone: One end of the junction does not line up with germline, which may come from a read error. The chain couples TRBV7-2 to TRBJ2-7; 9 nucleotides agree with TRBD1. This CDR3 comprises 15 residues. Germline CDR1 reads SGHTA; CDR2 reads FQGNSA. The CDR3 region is CASSRGDRDEGQQIF. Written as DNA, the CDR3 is TGTGCCAGCAGCAGAGGGGACAGGGATGAGGGGCAACAGATTTTC. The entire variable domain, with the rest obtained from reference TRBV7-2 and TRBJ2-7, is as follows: GAGVSQSPSNKVTEKGKDVELRCDPISGHTALYWYRQSLGQGLEFLIYFQGNSAPDKSGLPSDRFSAERTGGSVSTLTIQRTQQEDSAVYLCASSRGDRDEGQQIFGPGTRLTVT.

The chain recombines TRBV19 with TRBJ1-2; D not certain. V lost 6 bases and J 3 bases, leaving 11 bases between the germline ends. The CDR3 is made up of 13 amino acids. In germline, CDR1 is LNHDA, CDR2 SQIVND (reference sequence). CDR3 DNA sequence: TGTGCCAGTAGCCCGACAAGTGACTATGGCTACACCTTC. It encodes CASSPTSDYGYTF.

CDR3 sequence: CASSYHRSSNQPQHF. The CDR3 bases are TGCGCCAGCAGCTACCACAGGTCCTCTAATCAGCCCCAGCATTTT. The gene calls are TRBV4-1 and TRBJ1-5; possibly TRBD1 for D (5 bases). This CDR3 has 15 amino acids. CDR1 and CDR2 from the germline V gene are MGHRA and YSYEKL. Trimming cost V 5 bases and J 4 bases, with 15 bases left between them.